The clone carrying this T cell receptor beta chain occurred once. The source of the sample is a study of blood T cell repertoires in COVID-19. Looking at the study overall: Sources were T cells, B-cell-depleted T cells, or PBMCs; the material itself was cDNA or gDNA.

The CDR3 contains 17 residues. J was trimmed by 4 bases and V by 1 base; bases with no gene match: 3. Germline lookup yields CDR1 LGHNA and CDR2 YSLEER. Generated by immunoSEQ multiplex PCR, the TCRdb table keeps only in-frame clones and is missing some. The sample shows about 91,000 clones, more than 75% of them seen only once. Sequenced: peripheral blood. This clonotype was sampled from a woman older than 75 with active COVID-19. The rearrangement joins TRBV4-3 to TRBJ2-2; 13 nucleotides match TRBD2. CDR3 DNA: TGCGCCAGCAGCCAAGGACTAGCGGGAGGTAGCACCGGGGAGCTGTTTTTT. Translating gives CASSQGLAGGSTGELFF.